A selection of T cell receptor beta chains follows, all from one sample in a study of Graves' ophthalmopathy and Graves' hyperthyroidism. TCRdb recomputed calls from the multiplex PCR reads with MiXCR, one row per CDR3 protein. The repertoire holds a few hundred thousand distinct CDR3 sequences, with about a sixth as singletons. Sequenced input: peripheral blood. These receptors were taken from an adult woman with stable Graves' hyperthyroidism. CDR3s include the opening cysteine and the closing phenylalanine or tryptophan. D genes are given only for firm matches. A row's size may be missing; if present it is once, few, many or a size class.

cdr3_length,v_call,d_call,clone_size,j_call,cdr3_aa,cdr3_nt
14,TRBV20-1,TRBD1,few,TRBJ2-6,CSATGGAGANVLTF,TGCAGTGCGACAGGGGGCGCTGGGGCCAACGTCCTGACTTTC
18,TRBV4-1,TRBD2,many,TRBJ2-5,CASSQGASGSQGVGTQYF,TGCGCCAGCAGCCAAGGGGCTAGCGGGAGCCAAGGGGTCGGGACCCAGTACTTC
15,TRBV29-1,TRBD2,few,TRBJ2-3,CSVTPAGGSTDTQYF,TGCAGCGTGACACCAGCGGGAGGGAGCACAGATACGCAGTATTTT
13,TRBV19,.,many,TRBJ1-5,CASSIGHNQPQHF,TGTGCCAGTAGTATTGGCCACAATCAGCCCCAGCATTTT
15,TRBV7-3,TRBD2,many,TRBJ2-7,CASSLGGRAGNEQYF,TGTGCCAGCAGCTTAGGCGGGAGAGCAGGGAACGAGCAGTACTTC
13,TRBV7-2,TRBD1,many,TRBJ2-5,CASSSDRVETQYF,TGTGCCAGCAGCTCTGACAGGGTAGAGACCCAGTACTTC
16,TRBV7-2,.,many,TRBJ2-6,CASSLAWTVRANVLTF,TGTGCCAGCAGCTTAGCGTGGACGGTACGGGCCAACGTCCTGACTTTC
16,TRBV6-1,TRBD1,few,TRBJ2-2,CASTSGTGLVTGELFF,TGTGCCAGCACCTCTGGGACAGGGCTAGTCACCGGGGAGCTGTTTTTT
16,TRBV5-1,.,.,TRBJ2-5,CASSLAAPGPQETQYF,TGCGCCAGCAGCTTGGCCGCACCGGGCCCACAAGAGACCCAGTACTTC
15,TRBV27,.,.,TRBJ2-7,CASSLDGTSFYEQYF,TGTGCCAGCAGTCTCGACGGGACATCGTTCTACGAGCAGTACTTC
14,TRBV10-3,.,many,TRBJ2-6,CAISESSGANVLTF,TGTGCCATCAGTGAGTCTTCTGGGGCCAACGTCCTGACTTTC
15,TRBV7-2,.,many,TRBJ2-7,CASSQLALSPYEQYF,TGTGCCAGCAGCCAACTAGCTTTGTCCCCCTACGAGCAGTACTTC
14,TRBV24-1,.,many,TRBJ1-2,CATSDPRLNYGYTF,TGTGCCACCAGTGATCCCCGTTTGAACTATGGCTACACCTTC
14,TRBV29-1,.,many,TRBJ2-5,CSVEGDSGGETQYF,TGCAGCGTTGAAGGGGACTCCGGCGGGGAGACCCAGTACTTC
14,TRBV20-1,.,many,TRBJ1-1,CSASGWGLNTEAFF,TGCAGTGCTAGCGGGTGGGGGTTGAACACTGAAGCTTTCTTT
16,TRBV6-1,TRBD1,many,TRBJ2-5,CASSFPQGAEQETQYF,TGTGCCAGCAGCTTCCCACAGGGGGCTGAGCAAGAGACCCAGTACTTC
13,TRBV29-1,.,many,TRBJ2-7,CSAGSVGTYEQYF,TGCAGCGCGGGATCGGTAGGGACCTACGAGCAGTACTTC
18,TRBV3-1,TRBD2,.,TRBJ2-7,CASSQDRWAGEDSYEQYF,TGTGCCAGCAGCCAAGACCGCTGGGCGGGAGAGGATTCCTACGAGCAGTACTTC
14,TRBV7-8,TRBD1,.,TRBJ2-7,CASSLTGYSYEQYF,TGTGCCAGCAGCTTGACAGGGTACTCCTACGAGCAGTACTTC
15,TRBV12-3/TRBV12-4,.,.,TRBJ1-2,CASSLLGRSTYGYTF,TGTGCCAGCAGTCTCCTCGGCAGGTCTACCTATGGCTACACCTTC
15,TRBV10-3,.,.,TRBJ2-6,CATGRPGSGANVLTF,TGTGCCACCGGGCGGCCAGGCTCTGGGGCCAACGTCCTGACTTTC
13,TRBV2,.,many,TRBJ2-2,CASSELKWRELFF,TGTGCCAGCAGTGAATTGAAATGGAGGGAGCTGTTTTTT
12,TRBV6-2/TRBV6-3,.,many,TRBJ2-7,CASSTYSYEQYF,TGTGCCAGCAGCACATACTCCTACGAGCAGTACTTC
12,TRBV4-1,.,many,TRBJ2-5,CASSQVAETQYF,TGCGCCAGCAGCCAAGTAGCAGAGACCCAGTACTTC
15,TRBV7-8,.,many,TRBJ1-2,CASSPRAGDNYGYTF,TGTGCCAGCAGCCCTCGGGCAGGGGACAACTATGGCTACACCTTC
17,TRBV20-1,TRBD2,many,TRBJ2-2,CSARRGTSGTSAGELFF,TGCAGTGCTAGAAGGGGTACTAGCGGGACTTCGGCCGGGGAGCTGTTTTTT
14,TRBV28,.,many,TRBJ1-2,CASRARGELVGYTF,TGTGCCAGCAGGGCTCGTGGGGAGTTGGTTGGCTACACCTTC
15,TRBV15,.,many,TRBJ1-1,CATSRRDGGNTEAFF,TGTGCCACCAGCAGACGTGACGGAGGGAACACTGAAGCTTTCTTT
15,TRBV6-2/TRBV6-3,.,.,TRBJ2-5,CASSHTPGLQETQYF,TGTGCCAGCAGTCACACCCCGGGACTGCAAGAGACCCAGTACTTC
13,TRBV24-1,.,many,TRBJ1-2,CATSDSVFDGYTF,TGTGCCACCAGTGATTCGGTCTTCGATGGCTACACCTTC
13,TRBV6-5,.,many,TRBJ2-7,CASSYSSGHEQYF,TGTGCCAGCAGTTACTCATCGGGACACGAGCAGTACTTC
13,TRBV28,.,many,TRBJ1-1,CASLRGGNTEAFF,TGTGCCAGTTTGAGGGGGGGGAACACTGAAGCTTTCTTT
14,TRBV24-1,.,.,TRBJ2-2,CATKEGHNTGELFF,TGCGCCACCAAGGAAGGACATAACACCGGGGAGCTGTTTTTT
16,TRBV20-1,TRBD1,few,TRBJ2-4,CSARPRGLGLKNIQYF,TGCAGTGCTAGACCCAGGGGGCTGGGGCTAAAAAACATTCAGTACTTC
16,TRBV12-3/TRBV12-4,.,many,TRBJ1-5,CASSRLTDFLNQPQHF,TGTGCCAGCAGTCGCCTGACAGATTTCCTTAATCAGCCCCAGCATTTT
15,TRBV6-5,TRBD2,many,TRBJ2-2,CASRTGLAGTGELFF,TGTGCCAGCAGGACGGGACTAGCGGGGACCGGGGAGCTGTTTTTT
16,TRBV11-2,TRBD1,many,TRBJ2-4,CASSSHRGLAKNIQYF,TGTGCCAGCAGCTCCCACAGGGGTTTGGCCAAAAACATTCAGTACTTC
14,TRBV10-3,.,many,TRBJ1-6,CAISDPGPNSPLHF,TGTGCCATCAGTGACCCCGGGCCTAATTCACCCCTCCACTTT
15,TRBV6-2/TRBV6-3,.,few,TRBJ1-5,CASSAGEDAYQPQHF,TGTGCCAGCAGTGCCGGGGAGGACGCTTATCAGCCCCAGCATTTT
15,TRBV12-3/TRBV12-4,TRBD1,once,TRBJ2-7,CASSEAGQGSDEQYF,TGTGCCAGCAGTGAAGCCGGACAGGGTTCTGACGAGCAGTACTTC
15,TRBV11-2,TRBD2,.,TRBJ2-2,CASSFRGLRTGERFF,TGTGCCAGCAGCTTTCGGGGACTAAGGACCGGGGAGCGGTTTTTT
19,TRBV2,TRBD1,many,TRBJ2-2,CASRTPGTGAAGWTGELFF,TGTGCCAGCAGAACCCCCGGGACAGGGGCCGCTGGGTGGACCGGGGAGCTGTTTTTT
14,TRBV25-1,.,many,TRBJ2-5,CASSEFPRRETQYF,TGTGCCAGCAGTGAATTCCCCCGGCGTGAGACCCAGTACTTC
12,TRBV12-3/TRBV12-4,TRBD2,many,TRBJ2-4,CASSPPGGIQYF,TGTGCCAGCAGCCCCCCGGGGGGAATTCAGTACTTC
14,TRBV30,TRBD1,many,TRBJ2-2,CAENRGRNTGELFF,TGTGCCGAAAACAGGGGCCGGAACACCGGGGAGCTGTTTTTT
16,TRBV12-3/TRBV12-4,TRBD2,many,TRBJ2-7,CANSWSGRAGAGEQYF,TGTGCCAACAGTTGGTCAGGACGAGCGGGAGCGGGGGAGCAGTACTTC
13,TRBV20-1,.,many,TRBJ2-5,CSAMWPLQETQYF,TGCAGTGCTATGTGGCCCCTTCAAGAGACCCAGTACTTC
15,TRBV6-1,TRBD1,many,TRBJ1-3,CASSTTGTGGNTIYF,TGTGCCAGCAGTACCACCGGGACAGGGGGAAACACCATATATTTT
14,TRBV20-1,.,.,TRBJ2-5,CSAPKTGSVETRYF,TGCAGTGCTCCAAAGACAGGTTCTGTAGAGACCCGGTACTTC
14,TRBV20-1,TRBD1,many,TRBJ1-2,CSAHRGQGARGYTF,TGCAGTGCGCACCGGGGACAGGGGGCGCGAGGCTACACCTTC
11,TRBV12-3/TRBV12-4,.,many,TRBJ2-2,CASSGGGELFF,TGTGCCAGCAGTGGAGGCGGGGAGCTGTTTTTT
15,TRBV6-5,TRBD2,many,TRBJ2-7,CASSDPTSGDYEQYF,TGTGCCAGCTCCGATCCCACTAGCGGGGACTACGAGCAGTACTTC
21,TRBV4-3,TRBD2,many,TRBJ2-7,CASSHFQPRTSGASSSYEQYF,TGCGCCAGCAGCCACTTCCAACCCCGGACTAGCGGGGCTTCGAGCTCCTACGAGCAGTACTTC
13,TRBV20-1,.,many,TRBJ2-4,CSAEGGGINIQYF,TGCAGTGCTGAAGGGGGAGGGATTAACATTCAGTACTTC
15,TRBV2,TRBD2,many,TRBJ2-2,CASSTGLASTGELFF,TGTGCCAGCAGCACGGGACTAGCGAGCACCGGGGAGCTGTTTTTT
16,TRBV28,.,many,TRBJ1-2,CASSLGGSGDAYGYTF,TGTGCCAGCAGTTTAGGGGGGAGTGGGGATGCTTATGGCTACACCTTC
16,TRBV28,.,many,TRBJ2-7,CASSLLAAGANYEQYF,TGTGCCAGCAGTTTATTGGCGGCGGGGGCGAACTACGAGCAGTACTTC